The 32 T cell receptor beta chains in this list originate from one sample, sequenced in a study of early T cells in non-severe SARS-CoV-2 infection. One entry per CDR3 protein results from TCRdb running MiXCR on the 5' RACE reads. The data hold some 80,000 distinct CDR3 sequences, with roughly an eighth observed a single time. Sequenced material: whole blood, taken at baseline. Receptor source: an adult who was a healthcare worker with PCR-confirmed SARS-CoV-2 infection or an uninfected control (not recorded which). The donor label of this sample is uncertain.

This clonotype was seen repeatedly, ten times or more. This chain joins TRBV5-6 and TRBJ2-7, with a weak D call TRBD1 (5 bases). The germline CDR1 and CDR2 sequences are SGHDT and YYEEEE. V was trimmed by 1 base and J by 4 bases, leaving 12 bases between them. The CDR3 is made up of 14 amino acids. The CDR3 DNA reads TGTGCCAGCAGCTTGTGGTGGGGCGGTTACGAGCAGTACTTC. Protein sequence: CASSLWWGGYEQYF.

The chain joins TRBV6-5 to TRBJ1-4; possible D gene TRBD1, 6 bases. This CDR3 spans 15 amino acids. CDR1 and CDR2 (germline): MNHEY, SVGAGI. V dropped 4 bases and J dropped 6 bases, with 15 bases sitting between them. The CDR3 nucleotides read TGTGCCAGCAGTTTGAATTCCGGACAGTATGAAAAACTGTTTTTT. Translating it yields CASSLNSGQYEKLFF.

In its sample, this clonotype was seen many times. The V call is TRBV6-5, the J call TRBJ2-1, with D tentatively TRBD1 or TRBD2 (5 bases each). The V gene's germline CDR1 is MNHEY and CDR2 SVGAGI. Trimming removed 3 bases from V and 9 bases from J, with 18 bases in between. This CDR3 has 15 amino acids. The CDR3 region has the DNA TGTGCCAGCAGTTATACGGGAATAGGGGTCCGTGAGCAGTTCTTC. Protein sequence: CASSYTGIGVREQFF.

The chain combines TRBV20-1 with TRBJ1-5; TRBD1 is a possible D gene (5 bases). Trimming took 1 base from V and 5 from J, leaving 15 bases between them. The CDR3 is 15 residues long. In germline, CDR1 is DFQATT, CDR2 SNEGSKA (reference sequence). The CDR3 coding sequence is TGCAGTGCTAGAGGGAATGGGCAGGGAGATCAGCCCCAGCATTTT. Translated, it gives CSARGNGQGDQPQHF.

Ten or more counts support this clonotype. This chain's CDR3 is CASNPGGGMNTEAFF. In nucleotides, the CDR3 is TGTGCCAGCAACCCAGGGGGCGGCATGAACACTGAAGCTTTCTTT. This chain uses TRBV7-6 with TRBJ1-1, with 8 positions matching TRBD1. The CDR3 is 15 residues long. CDR1 and CDR2 (germline): SGHVS, FNYEAQ. After removal of 7 bases from V and 0 bases from J, the junction contained 7 bases not matched to a gene.

This clonotype turned up a few times. The CDR3 DNA sequence: TGCAGTGCTAGAGACAGGCTTCGTAATTCACCCCTCCACTTT. Translated: CSARDRLRNSPLHF. The chain is built from TRBV20-1 and TRBJ1-6; the D is unclear. The germline V gene encodes CDR1 DFQATT and CDR2 SNEGSKA (reference sequence). The ends were cut back, 0 bases at V and 6 bases at J, with 9 bases in the middle. The CDR3 consists of 14 residues.

The chain links TRBV4-1 to TRBJ2-2; 11 nucleotides agree with TRBD2. CDR1 and CDR2 from the germline V gene are MGHRA and YSYEKL. The CDR3 is 17 residues long. Trimming at V came to 4 bases and at J to 4 bases, leaving 8 bases not matched to a gene. CDR3 region: CASSRMGLAVSTGELFF. The CDR3 DNA sequence: TGCGCCAGCAGCCGAATGGGACTAGCGGTCTCCACCGGGGAGCTGTTTTTT.

The chain joins TRBV5-5 to TRBJ2-1, with a tentative D call TRBD2 (5 bases). The V and J ends lost 4 bases and 4 bases respectively, with 15 bases between them. The CDR3 runs to 15 residues. Germline CDR1 is SGHKS and CDR2 is YYEKEE (reference sequence). The CDR3 DNA reads as TGTGCCAGCAGCCCGGGGAGCGTTCGATACAATGAGCAGTTCTTC. This translates into CASSPGSVRYNEQFF.

The rearrangement joins TRBV24-1 to TRBJ2-1, with D tentatively TRBD2 (6 bases). Per the germline V gene, CDR1 is KGHDR and CDR2 is SFDVKD. This CDR3 is 16 amino acids long. V lost 6 bases and J 0 bases, leaving 14 bases between the germline ends. This CDR3 is CATSTPSASSYNEQFF. CDR3 DNA sequence: TGTGCCACCAGTACTCCTAGCGCGTCCTCCTACAATGAGCAGTTCTTC.

This clonotype was counted only a few times. The V gene is TRBV12-5, the J gene TRBJ2-3, with D perhaps TRBD1 or TRBD2 (7 bases each). V was pared by 6 bases and J by 2 bases, with 24 bases between. Germline CDR1 reads LGHNT; CDR2 reads FRNRAP. The CDR3 is 18 residues long. The CDR3 DNA reads TGTGCTAGTGGACTTCTCAGGGGGGGGTATTCAAACACAGATACGCAGTATTTT. Protein: CASGLLRGGYSNTDTQYF.

The chain links TRBV6-1 to TRBJ1-3; no clear D. Germline V CDR1 and CDR2: MNHNS, SASEGT. V shed 6 bases and J shed 0 bases, with 12 bases lying between them. CDR3 length: 15 amino acids. CDR3: CASSAGMFSGNTIYF. CDR3 bases: TGTGCCAGCAGCGCCGGGATGTTCTCTGGAAACACCATATATTTT.

The CDR3 protein is CASSDRGGQETQYF. CDR3 DNA sequence: TGTGCCAGCAGCGACAGGGGTGGGCAAGAGACCCAGTACTTC. The V call is TRBV5-5, the J call TRBJ2-5; 8 bases agree with TRBD1. After removal of 4 bases from V and 2 bases from J, the junction contained 4 bases not matched to a gene. The CDR3 totals 14 residues. Germline values: CDR1 SGHKS, CDR2 YYEKEE (reference sequence).

CDR3 residues: CASSQPRGGTNTGELFF. CDR3 bases: TGCGCCAGCAGCCAACCCCGGGGGGGCACGAACACCGGGGAGCTGTTTTTT. The chain has TRBV4-1 and TRBJ2-2; 8 nucleotides align to TRBD2. This CDR3 spans 17 amino acids. Germline values: CDR1 MGHRA, CDR2 YSYEKL. Trimming cost V 2 bases and J 0 bases; bases outside gene matches: 5.

The chain has TRBV6-6 and TRBJ1-2; D may be TRBD1 (6 bases). Germline V CDR1 and CDR2: MNHNY, SVGAGI (reference sequence). V was trimmed by 7 bases and J by 5 bases, leaving 11 bases between them. The CDR3 runs to 12 residues. CDR3 nucleotides: TGTGCCAGCACGCGGGACACATATGGCTACACCTTC. Translation gives CASTRDTYGYTF.

This clonotype was counted many times. The chain carries TRBV6-2 or TRBV6-3 and TRBJ2-7; the D gene could be TRBD1 or TRBD2 (6 bases each). The length of the CDR3 is 13 residues. Trimming took 2 bases from V and 6 from J, leaving 11 bases between them. Germline CDR1 reads MNHEY; CDR2 reads SVGEGT. In DNA form, the CDR3 reads TGTGCCAGCAGTTACGCCGGGGGCCTCGAGCAGTACTTC. Protein sequence: CASSYAGGLEQYF.

The V gene is TRBV6-2 or TRBV6-3, the J gene TRBJ2-5; either TRBD1 or TRBD2 may supply D (5 bases each). This CDR3 comprises 14 residues. Trimming left V 8 bases short and J 1 base short, with 14 bases between. Germline loops: CDR1 MNHEY, CDR2 SVGEGT. The DNA of the CDR3 is TGTGCCAGCCGCCCCGCCGGGGCCCAAGAGACCCAGTACTTC. This translates into CASRPAGAQETQYF.

This clonotype came up a few times. This chain uses TRBV27 with TRBJ1-1; 7 nucleotides align to TRBD1. Unmatched junction bases numbered 6, after V lost 1 base and J lost 7 bases. CDR1 and CDR2 (germline): MNHEY, SMNVEV (reference sequence). The CDR3 is made up of 14 amino acids. CDR3 DNA: TGTGCCAGCAGTTTATTTAAGGGGGCTGATGAAGCTTTCTTT. It translates to CASSLFKGADEAFF.

This chain connects TRBV5-6 to TRBJ2-7; TRBD1 is a possible D gene (6 bases). The CDR3 loop spans 14 amino acids. The ends were cut back, 0 bases at V and 6 bases at J, with 13 bases in the middle. Germline loops: CDR1 SGHDT, CDR2 YYEEEE. CDR3 in amino acids: CASSLAGRGREQYF. The CDR3 coding sequence is TGTGCCAGCAGCTTGGCCGGCAGGGGTCGCGAGCAGTACTTC.

Ten or more counts support this clonotype. This rearrangement joins TRBV9 to TRBJ1-1; the match to TRBD1 covers 8 bases. The CDR3 has 14 residues. V lost 2 bases and J lost 8; bases outside the gene matches: 8. The germline CDR1 and CDR2 sequences are SGDLS and YYNGEE. CDR3 in amino acids: CASSVKGQGAEAFF. CDR3 in DNA: TGTGCCAGCAGCGTCAAAGGGCAGGGGGCCGAAGCTTTCTTT. The full variable domain, in which reference TRBV9 and TRBJ1-1 provide the parts outside the CDR3, is DSGVTQTPKHLITATGQRVTLRCSPRSGDLSVYWYQQSLDQGLQFLIQYYNGEERAKGNILERFSAQQFPDLHSELNLSSLELGDSALYFCASSVKGQGAEAFFGQGTRLTVV.

This chain joins TRBV7-6 and TRBJ2-3; D unclear. CDR1 is SGHVS, CDR2 FNYEAQ, per germline. V lost 1 base and J lost 2, with 4 bases in between. This CDR3 contains 13 residues. The CDR3 DNA follows: TGTGCCAGCAGCTTAGTGCTCACAGATACGCAGTATTTT. It encodes CASSLVLTDTQYF. Drawing the rest from reference TRBV7-6 and TRBJ2-3, the complete variable domain is GAGVSQSPRYKVTKRGQDVALRCDPISGHVSLYWYRQALGQGPEFLTYFNYEAQQDKSGLPNDRFSAERPEGSISTLTIQRTEQRDSAMYRCASSLVLTDTQYFGPGTRLTVL.

The chain links TRBV6-5 to TRBJ2-1; possibly TRBD1 or TRBD2 for D (5 bases each). Trimming took off 7 bases at V and 0 bases at J, with 22 bases between the two ends. The V gene's germline CDR1 is MNHEY and CDR2 SVGAGI. The CDR3 is made up of 18 amino acids. The CDR3 coding sequence is TGTGCCAGCACGGGACCGACGAAATCACTTCCCTCCTACAATGAGCAGTTCTTC. Protein product: CASTGPTKSLPSYNEQFF.

The chain joins TRBV10-3 to TRBJ2-1; TRBD2 matches at 8 bases. The CDR3 runs 13 residues. V was clipped by 11 bases and J by 4 bases; unmatched bases: 7. From germline, CDR1 is ENHRY and CDR2 SYGVKD. CDR3 nucleotide sequence: TGTGCCGTCTCCATAGCGGGATACAATGAGCAGTTCTTC. This translates into CAVSIAGYNEQFF.

This clonotype was seen a few times. The chain is built from TRBV7-6 and TRBJ2-6; D might be TRBD1 or TRBD2, each matching 5 bases. The CDR3 has 15 residues. V lost 2 bases and J lost 4, with 9 bases in between. Germline V gene lookup returns CDR1 SGHVS and CDR2 FNYEAQ. CDR3 DNA: TGTGCCAGCAGCTTACAGGGAGAAGGGGCCAACGTCCTGACTTTC. As protein: CASSLQGEGANVLTF.

This clonotype was seen a handful of times. The chain combines TRBV7-3 with TRBJ2-2; D is possibly TRBD1 or TRBD2 (6 bases each). Germline values: CDR1 SGHTA, CDR2 FQGTGA. This CDR3 is 16 amino acids long. With 5 bases removed from V and 4 bases from J, the gap between germline ends came to 17 bases. CDR3 bases: TGTGCCAGCAGCACGGTCGGGGGCCCCGGCACCGGGGAGCTGTTTTTT. It codes for CASSTVGGPGTGELFF.

This clonotype appeared a single time. V is TRBV11-3 and J is TRBJ2-7; 8 bases map to TRBD2. The V gene's germline CDR1 is SGHNT and CDR2 YENEEA. The J segment lost 4 bases and the V segment lost 8 bases, leaving 7 bases of the junction unmatched. The length of the CDR3 is 13 residues. This CDR3 reads CASAGTRFYEQYF. Written as DNA, the CDR3 is TGTGCCAGCGCAGGGACTAGGTTTTACGAGCAGTACTTC.

The table lists this clonotype with many counts. The chain recombines TRBV20-1 with TRBJ2-3; D is perhaps TRBD1 (6 bases). The germline V and J ends were trimmed by 5 bases and 3 bases, with 18 bases remaining between them. This CDR3 is built from 15 residues. The germline V gene encodes CDR1 DFQATT and CDR2 SNEGSKA (reference sequence). CDR3 in DNA: TGCAGTGCTCCCCTGGGACATACTATGACAGATACGCAGTATTTT. The encoded protein is CSAPLGHTMTDTQYF.

The chain couples TRBV6-6 to TRBJ2-7; D is undetermined. Germline V gene data show CDR1 as MNHNY and CDR2 as SVGAGI (reference sequence). The CDR3 totals 13 residues. Trimming shortened V by 2 bases and J by 4 bases, and 9 bases separated the two germline ends. The CDR3 loop reads CASSYARMYEQYF. The CDR3 DNA reads as TGTGCCAGCAGTTACGCTAGAATGTACGAGCAGTACTTC.

This clonotype was recorded a few times. The chain joins TRBV7-6 to TRBJ2-7; D is unresolved. The CDR3 is made up of 15 amino acids. The germline V gene encodes CDR1 SGHVS and CDR2 FNYEAQ. V lost 2 bases and J 1 base, leaving 12 bases between the germline ends. The CDR3 DNA follows: TGTGCCAGCAGCTTATCGTCTTTAAGGTCCTACGAGCAGTACTTC. Protein: CASSLSSLRSYEQYF.

This clonotype has at least ten counts. This sequence joins TRBV29-1 and TRBJ2-4; 10 nucleotides align to TRBD1. Germline CDR1 reads SQVTM; CDR2 reads ANQGSEA. The CDR3 is made up of 14 amino acids. V was clipped by 4 bases and J by 6 bases; unmatched bases: 6. CDR3 sequence (DNA): TGCAGCGTTGGGACCCGGGACAGGGGAAACATTCAGTACTTC. Translating gives CSVGTRDRGNIQYF.

This clonotype occurred many times. The J gene is TRBJ1-1, the V gene TRBV2, with D perhaps matching TRBD1 (5 bases). Trimming cost V 2 bases and J 5 bases, with 9 bases left between them. The CDR3 length is 13 residues. The germline CDR1 and CDR2 sequences are SNHLY and FYNNEI. CDR3 loop: CASSESGRTEAFF. The DNA of the CDR3 is TGTGCCAGCAGTGAATCAGGGAGGACTGAAGCTTTCTTT.

This clonotype was found a few times. This chain links TRBV21-1 with TRBJ1-2. TRBV21-1 is shown as a pseudogene. The CDR3 is made up of 13 amino acids. The CDR3 bases are TGTGCCAGCAGCGAAATCCACTACCATGGCTACACCTTC. Amino acid sequence: CASSEIHYHGYTF.

This clonotype came up many times. The rearrangement links TRBV20-1 to TRBJ2-1; no definite D call. From germline, CDR1 is DFQATT and CDR2 SNEGSKA (reference sequence). V was trimmed by 3 bases and J by 5 bases, leaving 8 bases between them. There are 12 residues in the CDR3. CDR3 bases: TGCAGTGCTAGTCTGGGAAACAATGAGCAGTTCTTC. Residues: CSASLGNNEQFF.